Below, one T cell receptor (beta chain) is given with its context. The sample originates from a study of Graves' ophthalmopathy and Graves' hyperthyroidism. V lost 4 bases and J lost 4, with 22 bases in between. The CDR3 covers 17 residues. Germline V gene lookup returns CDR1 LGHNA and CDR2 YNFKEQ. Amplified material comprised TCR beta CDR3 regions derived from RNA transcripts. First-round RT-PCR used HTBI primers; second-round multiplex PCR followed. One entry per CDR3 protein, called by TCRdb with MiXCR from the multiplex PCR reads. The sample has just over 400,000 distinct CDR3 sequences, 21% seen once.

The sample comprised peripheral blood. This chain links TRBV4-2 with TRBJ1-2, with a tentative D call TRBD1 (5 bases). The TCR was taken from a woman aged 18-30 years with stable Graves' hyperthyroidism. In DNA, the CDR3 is TGTGCCAGCAGCCCTAACCGGGACTACACACGGACCTATGGCTACACCTTC. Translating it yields CASSPNRDYTRTYGYTF.